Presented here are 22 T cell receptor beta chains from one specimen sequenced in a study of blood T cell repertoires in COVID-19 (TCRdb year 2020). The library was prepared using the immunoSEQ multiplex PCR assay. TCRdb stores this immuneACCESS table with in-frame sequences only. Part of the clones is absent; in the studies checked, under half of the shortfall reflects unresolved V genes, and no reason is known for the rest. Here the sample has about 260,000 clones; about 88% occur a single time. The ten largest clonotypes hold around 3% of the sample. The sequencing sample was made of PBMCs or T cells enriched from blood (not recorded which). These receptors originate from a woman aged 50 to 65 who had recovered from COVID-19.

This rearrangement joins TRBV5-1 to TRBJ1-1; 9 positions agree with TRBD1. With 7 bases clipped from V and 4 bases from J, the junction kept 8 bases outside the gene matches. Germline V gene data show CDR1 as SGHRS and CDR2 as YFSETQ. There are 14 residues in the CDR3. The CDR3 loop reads CASVRGTGPTEAFF. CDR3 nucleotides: TGCGCCAGCGTGCGGGGGACAGGGCCCACTGAAGCTTTCTTT.

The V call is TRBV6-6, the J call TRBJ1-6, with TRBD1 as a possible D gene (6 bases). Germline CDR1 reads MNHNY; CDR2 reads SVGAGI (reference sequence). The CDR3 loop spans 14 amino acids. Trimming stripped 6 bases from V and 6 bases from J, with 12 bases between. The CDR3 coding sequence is TGTGCCAGCAGCGAAGGACAGTTTAATTCACCCCTCCACTTT. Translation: CASSEGQFNSPLHF.

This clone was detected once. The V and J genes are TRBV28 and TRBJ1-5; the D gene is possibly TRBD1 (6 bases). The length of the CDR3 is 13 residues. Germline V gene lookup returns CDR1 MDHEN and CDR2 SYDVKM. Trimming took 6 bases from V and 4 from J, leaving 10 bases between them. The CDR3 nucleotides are TGTGCCAGCAGGTCGACAGGAAATCAGCCCCAGCATTTT. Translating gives CASRSTGNQPQHF.

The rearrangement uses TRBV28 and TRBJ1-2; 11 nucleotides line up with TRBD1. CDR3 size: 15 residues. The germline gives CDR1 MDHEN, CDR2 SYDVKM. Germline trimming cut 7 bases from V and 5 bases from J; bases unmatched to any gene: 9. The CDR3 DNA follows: TGTGCCAGCATTATAGGACAGGGGGCGACGTATGGCTACACCTTC. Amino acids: CASIIGQGATYGYTF.

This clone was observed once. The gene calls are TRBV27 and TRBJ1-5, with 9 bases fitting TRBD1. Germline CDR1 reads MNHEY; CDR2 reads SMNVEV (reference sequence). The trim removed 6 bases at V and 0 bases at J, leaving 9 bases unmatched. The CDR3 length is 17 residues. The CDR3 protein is CASSPTDRGYSNQPQHF. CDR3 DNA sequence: TGTGCCAGCAGCCCAACGGACAGGGGTTATAGCAATCAGCCCCAGCATTTT.

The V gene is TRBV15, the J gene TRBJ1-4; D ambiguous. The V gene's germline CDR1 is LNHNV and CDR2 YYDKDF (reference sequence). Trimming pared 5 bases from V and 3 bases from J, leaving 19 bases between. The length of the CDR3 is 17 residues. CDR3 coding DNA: TGTGCCACCAGCGCAGGTTTTTTTGGCCCAGCTAATGAAAAACTGTTTTTT. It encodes CATSAGFFGPANEKLFF.

The CDR3 spells CASSLQTGNYGYTF. The CDR3, as DNA: TGTGCCAGCAGCTTACAGACGGGTAACTATGGCTACACCTTC. The rearrangement uses TRBV7-2 and TRBJ1-2; unclear D gene. Germline CDR1 and CDR2: SGHTA and FQGNSA. Deletions cut 2 bases from V and 1 base from J, with 8 bases between. The CDR3 runs to 14 residues.

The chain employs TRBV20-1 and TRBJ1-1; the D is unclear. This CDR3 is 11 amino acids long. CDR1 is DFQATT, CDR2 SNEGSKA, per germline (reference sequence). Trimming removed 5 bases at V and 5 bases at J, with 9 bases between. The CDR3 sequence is CSALPGTEAFF. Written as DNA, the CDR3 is TGCAGTGCTTTGCCGGGGACTGAAGCTTTCTTT.

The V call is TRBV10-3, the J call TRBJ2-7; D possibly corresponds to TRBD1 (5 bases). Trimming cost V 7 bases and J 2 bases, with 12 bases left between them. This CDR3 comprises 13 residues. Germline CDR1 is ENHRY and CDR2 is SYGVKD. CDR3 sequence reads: CAIKETVTYEQYF. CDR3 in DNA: TGTGCCATCAAGGAGACAGTTACCTACGAGCAGTACTTC.

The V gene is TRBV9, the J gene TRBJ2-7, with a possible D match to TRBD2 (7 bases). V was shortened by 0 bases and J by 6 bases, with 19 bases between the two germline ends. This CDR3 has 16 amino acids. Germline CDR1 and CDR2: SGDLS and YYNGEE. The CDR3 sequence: CASSVEGGGPRGEQYF. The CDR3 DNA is TGTGCCAGCAGCGTAGAGGGGGGAGGGCCCAGGGGCGAGCAGTACTTC.

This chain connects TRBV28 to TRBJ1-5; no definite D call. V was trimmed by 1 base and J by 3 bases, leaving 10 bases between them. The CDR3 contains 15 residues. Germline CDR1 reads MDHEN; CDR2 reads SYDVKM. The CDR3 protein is CASSLLAANNQPQHF. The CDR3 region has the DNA TGTGCCAGCAGTTTATTGGCGGCGAACAATCAGCCCCAGCATTTT.

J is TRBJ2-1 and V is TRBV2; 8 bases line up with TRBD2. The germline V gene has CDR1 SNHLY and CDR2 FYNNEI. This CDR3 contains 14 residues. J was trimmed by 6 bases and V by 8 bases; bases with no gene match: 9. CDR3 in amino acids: CASHPGLGLNEQFF. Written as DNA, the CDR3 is TGTGCCAGCCACCCGGGACTAGGGCTCAATGAGCAGTTCTTC.

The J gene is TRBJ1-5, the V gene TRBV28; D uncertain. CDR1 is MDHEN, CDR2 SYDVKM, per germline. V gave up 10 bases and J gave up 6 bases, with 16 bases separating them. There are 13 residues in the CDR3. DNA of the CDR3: TGTGCCACCGATGCCGGGGTTGGTCAGCCCCAGCATTTT. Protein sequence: CATDAGVGQPQHF.

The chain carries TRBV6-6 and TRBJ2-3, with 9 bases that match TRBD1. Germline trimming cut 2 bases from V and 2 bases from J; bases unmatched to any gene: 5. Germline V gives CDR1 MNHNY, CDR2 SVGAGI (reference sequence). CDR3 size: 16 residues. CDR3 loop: CASSYEDRGNTDTQYF. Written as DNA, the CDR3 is TGTGCCAGCAGTTACGAGGACAGGGGAAACACAGATACGCAGTATTTT.

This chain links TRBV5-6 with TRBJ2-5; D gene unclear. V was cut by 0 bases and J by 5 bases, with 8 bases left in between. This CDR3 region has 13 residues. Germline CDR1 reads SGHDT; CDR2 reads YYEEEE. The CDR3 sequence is CASSLDFLETQYF. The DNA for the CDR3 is TGTGCCAGCAGCTTGGACTTTTTGGAGACCCAGTACTTC.

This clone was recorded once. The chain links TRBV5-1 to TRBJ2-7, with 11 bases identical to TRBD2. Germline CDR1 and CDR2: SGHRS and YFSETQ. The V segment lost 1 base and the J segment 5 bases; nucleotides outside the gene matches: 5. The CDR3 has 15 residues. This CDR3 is CASSLYSSGRNEQYF. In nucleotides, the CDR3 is TGCGCCAGCAGCTTGTATTCTAGCGGGAGGAACGAGCAGTACTTC.

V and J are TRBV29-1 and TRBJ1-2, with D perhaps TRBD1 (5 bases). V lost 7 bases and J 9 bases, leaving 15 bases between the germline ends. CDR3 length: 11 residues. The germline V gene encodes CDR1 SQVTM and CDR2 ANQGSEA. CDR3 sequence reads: CSAAQGARYTF. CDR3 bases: TGCAGCGCCGCCCAGGGCGCACGCTACACCTTC.

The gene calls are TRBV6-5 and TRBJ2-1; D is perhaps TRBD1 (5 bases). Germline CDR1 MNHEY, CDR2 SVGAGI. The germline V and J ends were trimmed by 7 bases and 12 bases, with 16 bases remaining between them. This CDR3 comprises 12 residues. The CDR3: CASISTDDRQFF. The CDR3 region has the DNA TGTGCCAGCATCTCAACAGATGACAGGCAGTTCTTC.

The CDR3 nucleotides read TGTGCCTGGAGCGACCCGGGACAGTTTTCTGGAAACACCATATATTTT. It encodes CAWSDPGQFSGNTIYF. The V call is TRBV30, the J call TRBJ1-3; the match to TRBD1 covers 7 bases. CDR1 is GTSNPN, CDR2 SVGIG, per germline (reference sequence). V gave up 3 bases and J gave up 1 base; unmatched junction bases: 9. This CDR3 has 16 amino acids.

The CDR3 DNA reads TGTGCCAGCAGCGTAACGAGTTATGGCTACACCTTC. This translates into CASSVTSYGYTF. The chain employs TRBV9 and TRBJ1-2; D gene ambiguous. Germline-derived CDR1 and CDR2 are SGDLS and YYNGEE. CDR3 size: 12 residues. V lost 1 base, J lost 5 bases, and 6 bases lay in between.

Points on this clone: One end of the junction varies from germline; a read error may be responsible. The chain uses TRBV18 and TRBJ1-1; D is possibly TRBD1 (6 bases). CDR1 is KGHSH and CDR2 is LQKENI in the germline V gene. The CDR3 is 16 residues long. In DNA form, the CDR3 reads TGTGCCAGCTCCCCACTTCACTCACAGGGGAACACTGAAGCTTTCTTT. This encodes CASSPLHSQGNTEAFF. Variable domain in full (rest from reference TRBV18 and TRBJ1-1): NAGVMQNPRHLVRRRGQEARLRCSPMKGHSHVYWYRQLPEEGLKFMVYLQKENIIDESGMPKERFSAEFPKEGPSILRIQQVVRGDSAAYFCASSPLHSQGNTEAFFGQGTRLTVV.

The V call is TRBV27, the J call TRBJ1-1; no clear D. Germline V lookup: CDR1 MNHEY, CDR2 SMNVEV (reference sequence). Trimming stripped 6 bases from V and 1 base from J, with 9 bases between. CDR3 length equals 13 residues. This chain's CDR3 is CASSDRRNTEAFF. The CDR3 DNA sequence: TGTGCCAGCAGCGACCGGAGGAACACTGAAGCTTTCTTT.